The clone carrying this TCR beta chain was recorded at least ten times. Its antigen is not known. The sample is drawn from a study of identical twins. Findings of the study overall: The analysis was cross-sectional rather than longitudinal within donors.

TCRdb fed the 5' RACE reads into MiXCR, producing one record per CDR3 protein. The sample holds about 690,000 distinct CDR3 sequences, 5.5% to 6.5% seen once. Trimming took 1 base from V and 4 from J, leaving 16 bases between them. Germline CDR1 LNHNV, CDR2 YYDKDF (reference sequence). CDR3 length: 16 amino acids. V usage is TRBV15 and J usage is TRBJ1-1; a weak D match, TRBD1 (5 bases). Sequencing input: naive T cells sorted from blood. The clonotype originates from a young man in good health. The CDR3 DNA is TGTGCCACCAGCAGAGCATCCTCAGGGCCCGGCACTGAAGCTTTCTTT. Translation: CATSRASSGPGTEAFF.